This T cell receptor (beta chain) comes out of a study of T cell repertoires in ileal Crohn's disease. Across the study: The M6 sample came from neoterminal ileum during colonoscopy after surgery. Findings of the study overall: Postoperative endoscopy occurred within one year, median 6.9 months.

Sequencing was performed with immunoSEQ multiplex PCR; in TCRdb, only in-frame clones are kept and a portion is missing. This repertoire shows about 3,900 clones, 85% found once; its top ten account for less than 15%. Time point: neoterminal ileum biopsy at postoperative endoscopy, about 6 months after surgery. About this clone: What it binds is not known.

The V and J ends lost 1 base and 5 bases, in that order; junction bases with no gene match: 5. The CDR3 extends over 15 amino acids. CDR1 and CDR2 (germline): SGHTA, FQGNSA. The TCR comes from an adult with Crohn's disease. The gene calls are TRBV7-2 and TRBJ1-2; TRBD1 aligns across 9 bases. The material sequenced was ileal tissue. The chain's CDR3 is CASSLVMGQGYGYTF. CDR3 DNA sequence: TGTGCCAGCAGCTTAGTGATGGGACAGGGTTATGGCTACACCTTC. The whole variable domain, remainder taken from reference TRBV7-2 and TRBJ1-2, is GAGVSQSPSNKVTEKGKDVELRCDPISGHTALYWYRQSLGQGLEFLIYFQGNSAPDKSGLPSDRFSAERTGGSVSTLTIQRTQQEDSAVYLCASSLVMGQGYGYTFGSGTRLTVV.